One and the same sample provided the 29 T cell receptor beta chains below, sequenced in a study of chemoradiotherapy in HPV16-positive cancers. Assay used: immunoSEQ multiplex PCR; TCRdb lists only in-frame clones, some missing. Among fewer than 15,000 clones listed, about two thirds were seen once. Sampling was performed from a patient who underwent chemoradiotherapy. Receptors were obtained from a human donor with HPV-associated anogenital cancer.

This clone is classed as medium-sized. The CDR3 is CASSEAVRPGELFF. For the CDR3, the DNA is TGTGCCAGCAGTGAAGCAGTAAGGCCCGGGGAGCTGTTTTTT. The J gene is TRBJ2-2, the V gene TRBV6-1; D is unclear. V lost 0 bases, J lost 6 bases, and 8 bases lay in between. Germline lookup yields CDR1 MNHNS and CDR2 SASEGT. This CDR3 region has 14 residues.

The V gene is TRBV7-3, the J gene TRBJ1-1, with a weak D call TRBD1 (5 bases). Germline CDR1 SGHTA, CDR2 FQGTGA. The CDR3 length is 13 residues. The V end lost 6 bases, the J end lost 6 bases, and 14 bases lay between the germline ends. CDR3 in DNA: TGTGCCAGCAGGGAAGGGACTCTCTCTGAAGCTTTCTTT. This encodes CASREGTLSEAFF.

V and J are TRBV5-6 and TRBJ2-1; possible D gene TRBD1, 6 bases. Germline CDR1 and CDR2: SGHDT and YYEEEE. Trimming pared 1 base from V and 3 bases from J, leaving 11 bases between. The CDR3 loop spans 15 amino acids. DNA of the CDR3: TGTGCCAGCAGCTTGTATGGGACAAGCTACAATGAGCAGTTCTTC. Residues: CASSLYGTSYNEQFF.

This clone was detected only once. This chain links TRBV19 with TRBJ2-3; a possible D gene is TRBD1 (5 bases). The V and J ends lost 1 base and 2 bases respectively, with 19 bases between them. The CDR3 contains 18 residues. CDR1 is LNHDA and CDR2 is SQIVND in the germline V gene (reference sequence). In DNA form, the CDR3 reads TGTGCCAGTAGTATAGGTTATAGGGGCAGAGTCATCACAGATACGCAGTATTTT. Translating it yields CASSIGYRGRVITDTQYF.

The chain combines TRBV28 with TRBJ1-2; the D gene is possibly TRBD1 (5 bases). Trimming removed 6 bases at V and 2 bases at J, with 10 bases between. This CDR3 spans 13 amino acids. Germline values: CDR1 MDHEN, CDR2 SYDVKM. The CDR3 region has the DNA TGTGCCAGCAGCCTGACAGAGAACTATGGCTACACCTTC. Amino acids: CASSLTENYGYTF.

Only one count was recorded for this clone. The chain recombines TRBV30 with TRBJ1-5; possible D gene TRBD1, 5 bases. The V and J ends lost 0 bases and 5 bases respectively, with 8 bases between them. This CDR3 is built from 13 residues. Germline CDR1 reads GTSNPN; CDR2 reads SVGIG (reference sequence). CDR3 DNA sequence: TGTGCCTGGAGTGTACTGGGGGATCAGCCCCAGCATTTT. It translates to CAWSVLGDQPQHF. The full variable domain, rest sourced from reference TRBV30 and TRBJ1-5, is SQTIHQWPATLVQPVGSPLSLECTVEGTSNPNLYWYRQAAGRGLQLLFYSVGIGQISSEVPQNLSASRPQDRQFILSSKKLLLSDSGFYLCAWSVLGDQPQHFGDGTRLSIL.

The chain is built from TRBV6-1 and TRBJ1-3; D may be TRBD1 (5 bases). Trimming took off 6 bases at V and 0 bases at J, with 12 bases between the two ends. The CDR3 sequence is 15 residues long. Per the germline V gene, CDR1 is MNHNS and CDR2 is SASEGT. CDR3 region: CASSADGTSGNTIYF. The CDR3 DNA follows: TGTGCCAGCAGCGCGGACGGGACCTCTGGAAACACCATATATTTT.

This clone showed up just a few times. The rearrangement uses TRBV4-1 and TRBJ1-2; 8 bases agree with TRBD1. CDR1 and CDR2 (germline): MGHRA, YSYEKL. V was clipped by 1 base and J by 6 bases; unmatched bases: 4. CDR3 length equals 14 residues. CDR3 protein: CASSQVGDRNGYTF. The CDR3 DNA is TGCGCCAGCAGCCAAGTAGGGGACAGGAATGGCTACACCTTC.

The chain joins TRBV4-1 to TRBJ2-4; D not resolved. Looked up from germline, CDR1 is MGHRA and CDR2 is YSYEKL. The CDR3 contains 14 residues. V lost 0 bases and J lost 7, with 10 bases in between. Here the CDR3 reads CASSQDPVVNIQYF. The CDR3 region has the DNA TGCGCCAGCAGCCAAGACCCGGTAGTTAACATTCAGTACTTC.

This chain joins TRBV9 and TRBJ2-7; no definite D call. Per the germline V gene, CDR1 is SGDLS and CDR2 is YYNGEE. Trimming pared 4 bases from V and 0 bases from J, leaving 11 bases between. The CDR3 is 14 amino acids. The CDR3 DNA is TGTGCCAGCAGCTACGGACGGAGCTCCTACGAGCAGTACTTC. Amino acids: CASSYGRSSYEQYF.

The chain joins TRBV28 to TRBJ2-1, with 8 bases that match TRBD2. Germline V gene data show CDR1 as MDHEN and CDR2 as SYDVKM. The V gene end was trimmed by 3 bases and the J gene end by 5 bases; junction bases not matched to a gene: 15. This CDR3 has 18 amino acids. CDR3 nucleotide sequence: TGTGCCAGCAGTTTGAGGGGTTCTGTTACTAGCGGAAACAATGAGCAGTTCTTC. It specifies CASSLRGSVTSGNNEQFF.

This clone was seen a single time. The rearrangement links TRBV7-9 to TRBJ2-3, with D unclear. Trimming left V 5 bases short and J 1 base short, with 19 bases between. Germline lookup yields CDR1 SEHNR and CDR2 FQNEAQ (reference sequence). This CDR3 comprises 17 residues. The CDR3 sequence is CASSANRLGRRTDTQYF. In DNA form, the CDR3 reads TGTGCCAGCAGCGCTAATCGGCTAGGCCGGCGCACAGATACGCAGTATTTT. The full variable domain, rest sourced from reference TRBV7-9 and TRBJ2-3, is DTGVSQNPRHKITKRGQNVTFRCDPISEHNRLYWYRQTLGQGPEFLTYFQNEAQLEKSRLLSDRFSAERPKGSFSTLEIQRTEQGDSAMYLCASSANRLGRRTDTQYFGPGTRLTVL.

V is TRBV28 and J is TRBJ1-6; possible D gene TRBD1, 5 bases. There are 18 residues in the CDR3. The V and J ends lost 5 bases and 0 bases respectively, with 17 bases between them. In germline, CDR1 is MDHEN, CDR2 SYDVKM. Here the CDR3 reads CASSPLGGGSSYNSPLHF. CDR3 nucleotides: TGTGCCAGCAGTCCCCTCGGTGGGGGTAGCTCCTATAATTCACCCCTCCACTTT.

This chain uses TRBV7-9 with TRBJ1-5; the D gene is possibly TRBD1 (6 bases). CDR1 is SEHNR, CDR2 FQNEAQ, per germline (reference sequence). The CDR3 totals 16 residues. Trimming pared 4 bases from V and 7 bases from J, leaving 20 bases between. The DNA for the CDR3 is TGTGCCAGCAGCTCCGGACAGTCGGGGTCTCACCAGCCCCAGCATTTT. This sequence encodes CASSSGQSGSHQPQHF.

The chain uses TRBV7-3 and TRBJ2-3; tentative D call: TRBD1 (6 bases). The CDR3 runs to 14 residues. The V and J ends lost 3 bases and 5 bases respectively, with 12 bases between them. CDR1 is SGHTA, CDR2 FQGTGA, per germline. This chain's CDR3 is CASSFRGEGDTQYF. DNA of the CDR3: TGTGCCAGCAGCTTCAGGGGAGAGGGAGATACGCAGTATTTT.

The genes are TRBV7-9 and TRBJ1-6; D uncertain. The CDR3 contains 15 residues. Between the trimmed V and J ends, which lost 1 base and 5 bases, there was a span of 9 bases. Per the germline V gene, CDR1 is SEHNR and CDR2 is FQNEAQ (reference sequence). In DNA, the CDR3 is TGTGCCAGCAGCTTAGTTATAGGAAATAATTCACCCCTCCACTTT. This gives the protein CASSLVIGNNSPLHF.

The CDR3 coding sequence is TGCGCCAGCAGCTCAGGGTCTGCAGATACGCAGTATTTT. This gives the protein CASSSGSADTQYF. The chain links TRBV5-1 to TRBJ2-3; possible D gene TRBD1, 5 bases. This CDR3 region has 13 residues. Deletions cut 3 bases from V and 4 bases from J, with 9 bases between. Germline CDR1 SGHRS, CDR2 YFSETQ.

Comments on this clone: Its ends do not fully match the called genes, so a read error is possible. The V gene is TRBV6-5, the J gene TRBJ1-2, with unresolved D. The CDR3 extends over 13 amino acids. Germline V gene lookup returns CDR1 MNHEY and CDR2 SVGAGI. The CDR3 DNA is TGTGCCAGCAGTTACTCGAGGTCAGCTTTTCCTGGCTTC. The encoded protein is CASSYSRSAFPGF.

The table lists this clone with a few counts. This rearrangement joins TRBV5-1 to TRBJ1-4; D remains ambiguous. Germline CDR1 SGHRS, CDR2 YFSETQ. The CDR3 has 13 amino acids. The V gene lost 0 bases and the J gene lost 10 bases, with 10 bases spanning the gap. Here the CDR3 DNA reads TGCGCCAGCAGCTTGGATGATCGCGGAAAACTGTTTTTT. Its translation: CASSLDDRGKLFF. Complete variable domain (other parts from reference TRBV5-1 and TRBJ1-4): KAGVTQTPRYLIKTRGQQVTLSCSPISGHRSVSWYQQTPGQGLQFLFEYFSETQRNKGNFPGRFSGRQFSNSRSEMNVSTLELGDSALYLCASSLDDRGKLFFGSGTQLSVL.

The V gene is TRBV5-1, the J gene TRBJ2-4; 16 bases are shared with TRBD2. This CDR3 is built from 18 residues. Germline trimming cut 5 bases from V and 1 base from J; bases unmatched to any gene: 6. Germline CDR1 reads SGHRS; CDR2 reads YFSETQ. For the CDR3, the DNA is TGCGCCAGCAGTTCGGGACTAGCGGGAGGGCCTGCCAAAAACATTCAGTACTTC. This encodes CASSSGLAGGPAKNIQYF.

This sequence joins TRBV5-6 and TRBJ2-2, with TRBD1 matching over 8 bases. After removal of 4 bases from V and 4 bases from J, the junction contained 6 bases not matched to a gene. Germline V lookup: CDR1 SGHDT, CDR2 YYEEEE. This CDR3 contains 15 residues. The DNA for the CDR3 is TGTGCCAGCAGCCGGACAGGGAGAAGCACCGGGGAGCTGTTTTTT. It codes for CASSRTGRSTGELFF.

Only one count was recorded for this clone. This chain uses TRBV2 with TRBJ2-7, with 7 bases that match TRBD2. The germline gives CDR1 SNHLY, CDR2 FYNNEI. The CDR3 has 15 residues. The ends lost 5 bases at V and 0 bases at J; junction bases unmatched: 7. CDR3 in amino acids: CASSLGAGFSYEQYF. The CDR3 nucleotides are TGTGCCAGCAGTCTCGGAGCGGGATTCTCCTACGAGCAGTACTTC.

This chain's CDR3 is CASSVGADPSYNEQFF. The CDR3 DNA follows: TGTGCCAGCAGCGTAGGGGCGGATCCCTCCTACAATGAGCAGTTCTTC. The genes are TRBV9 and TRBJ2-1, with D uncertain. V lost 0 bases and J 0 bases, leaving 10 bases between the germline ends. Germline CDR1 reads SGDLS; CDR2 reads YYNGEE. There are 16 residues in the CDR3. Full variable domain (remainder filled in from reference TRBV9 and TRBJ2-1): DSGVTQTPKHLITATGQRVTLRCSPRSGDLSVYWYQQSLDQGLQFLIQYYNGEERAKGNILERFSAQQFPDLHSELNLSSLELGDSALYFCASSVGADPSYNEQFFGPGTRLTVL.

This clone rates as medium-sized. This chain uses TRBV2 with TRBJ2-5, with 9 bases fitting TRBD2. The germline CDR1 and CDR2 sequences are SNHLY and FYNNEI. With 7 bases clipped from V and 5 bases from J, the junction kept 8 bases outside the gene matches. The CDR3 sequence is 14 residues long. The chain's CDR3 is CASTIAGVRETQYF. In DNA, the CDR3 is TGTGCCAGCACGATAGCGGGAGTTCGGGAGACCCAGTACTTC.

This chain uses TRBV7-2 with TRBJ2-7; D not resolved. The CDR3 totals 14 residues. Germline CDR1 is SGHTA and CDR2 is FQGNSA. V shed 5 bases and J shed 3 bases, with 14 bases lying between them. This CDR3 reads CASSVGFGGYEQYF. As DNA, the CDR3 is TGTGCCAGCAGCGTCGGGTTCGGTGGCTACGAGCAGTACTTC.

This clone was picked up a small number of times. The V and J genes are TRBV5-1 and TRBJ1-1; 9 bases map to TRBD1. The CDR3 extends over 18 amino acids. With V trimmed by 0 bases and J by 3 bases, 12 bases remained unmatched. The germline CDR1 and CDR2 sequences are SGHRS and YFSETQ. CDR3 region: CASSLASGRTGVYTEAFF. In nucleotides, the CDR3 is TGCGCCAGCAGCTTGGCTTCCGGCCGGACAGGGGTTTACACTGAAGCTTTCTTT.

The chain uses TRBV28 and TRBJ2-5; D tentatively reads TRBD1 or TRBD2 (5 bases each). The CDR3 contains 15 residues. Looked up from germline, CDR1 is MDHEN and CDR2 is SYDVKM. Trimming took off 4 bases at V and 0 bases at J, with 12 bases between the two ends. The CDR3 coding sequence is TGTGCCAGCAGTTACGGGACGGGGTACCAAGAGACCCAGTACTTC. It specifies CASSYGTGYQETQYF.

This clone was found once. This chain uses TRBV2 with TRBJ1-1; 8 nucleotides align to TRBD1. The CDR3 runs 15 residues. CDR1 and CDR2 (germline): SNHLY, FYNNEI. V shed 9 bases, J shed 1 base, and the junction held 10 bases outside the gene matches. CDR3 residues: CASSEDRVPNTEAFF. For the CDR3, the DNA is TGTGCCAGTTCCGAGGACAGGGTTCCGAACACTGAAGCTTTCTTT.

The chain joins TRBV27 to TRBJ1-5, with TRBD1 as a possible D gene (5 bases). The CDR3 is made up of 18 amino acids. The V gene lost 10 bases and the J gene lost 0 bases, with 25 bases spanning the gap. The germline gives CDR1 MNHEY, CDR2 SMNVEV (reference sequence). The CDR3 DNA sequence: TGTGCCACTCGATCCAAGTCTTCGGGACGGAATAGCAATCAGCCCCAGCATTTT. Protein sequence: CATRSKSSGRNSNQPQHF.